This TCR beta chain was observed in a study of T cells after yellow fever vaccination. CDR3 length equals 14 residues. CDR1 and CDR2 (germline): SQVTM, ANQGSEA. J gave up 5 bases and V 7 bases, and 13 bases lay outside the gene matches. TCRdb called the 5' RACE reads again in MiXCR, with one record for every CDR3 protein. The table lists around 600,000 distinct CDR3 sequences, around 12% of them singletons, with about 16% in the top ten. This rearrangement joins TRBV29-1 to TRBJ2-5, with TRBD2 matching over 7 bases. The sequence derives from a man younger than 45 who received the YFV17D yellow fever vaccine. Source: PBMCs, taken on the day of the yellow fever booster vaccination. The chain's CDR3 is CSAGPGGKVETQYF. The CDR3 DNA reads as TGCAGCGCCGGCCCGGGAGGCAAGGTGGAGACCCAGTACTTC.